Each of the 16 T cell receptor beta chains below was sequenced from the same sample in a study of long-term antiretroviral therapy in people with HIV. This was the immunoSEQ v3.0 assay at survey level. Clones were sequenced by immunoSEQ multiplex PCR, and TCRdb holds only the in-frame ones, with some missing. The table has under 20,000 clones, 80% seen once. Sequenced material: unsorted PBMCs, taken 0.1 years before starting antiretroviral therapy. All receptors derive from a man younger than 35 with HIV.

The chain combines TRBV10-2 with TRBJ2-7; weak D call: TRBD1 (5 bases). Germline CDR1 reads WSHSY; CDR2 reads SAAADI. The CDR3 runs to 13 residues. With 4 bases removed from V and 2 bases from J, the gap between germline ends came to 9 bases. The CDR3 reads CASSVQAPYEQYF. DNA for the CDR3: TGCGCCAGCAGTGTACAGGCGCCCTACGAGCAGTACTTC.

This clone was found once. J is TRBJ2-5 and V is TRBV29-1; D call uncertain. This CDR3 has 11 amino acids. Trimming left V 7 bases short and J 2 bases short, with 8 bases between. Germline V gives CDR1 SQVTM, CDR2 ANQGSEA. CDR3 DNA sequence: TGCAGCGCTAAACTACAAGAGACCCAGTACTTC. This sequence encodes CSAKLQETQYF.

This chain joins TRBV18 and TRBJ1-1; no reliable D call. Trimming shortened V by 4 bases and J by 6 bases, and 12 bases separated the two germline ends. CDR3 length: 13 amino acids. From germline, CDR1 is KGHSH and CDR2 LQKENI. The CDR3 is CASSLGGVAEAFF. The CDR3 nucleotides read TGTGCCAGCTCACTCGGAGGCGTCGCTGAAGCTTTCTTT.

CDR3 sequence: CARSWEAGNSKNIQYF. The CDR3 DNA follows: TGTGCCAGAAGCTGGGAAGCAGGGAATTCCAAAAACATTCAGTACTTC. The V call is TRBV5-3, the J call TRBJ2-4, with a tentative D call TRBD1 (5 bases). TRBV5-3 is reported as an ORF; its role is uncertain. CDR3 length: 16 amino acids. V was trimmed by 3 bases and J by 2 bases, leaving 15 bases between them.

The chain employs TRBV6-5 and TRBJ2-5; TRBD1 is a possible D gene (6 bases). The length of the CDR3 is 11 residues. Germline V gene data show CDR1 as MNHEY and CDR2 as SVGAGI. V was clipped by 10 bases and J by 3 bases, with 9 bases between them. The DNA of the CDR3 is TGTGCCACCTCAGGGGAAGAGACCCAGTACTTC. This gives the protein CATSGEETQYF.

The chain is built from TRBV28 and TRBJ2-2; D is possibly TRBD2 (6 bases). V dropped 11 bases and J dropped 1 base, with 14 bases sitting between them. CDR1 is MDHEN, CDR2 SYDVKM, per germline. The CDR3 extends over 14 amino acids. DNA for the CDR3: TGTGCCGCCCGGAGGGACCAGAACACCGGGGAGCTGTTTTTT. This codes for CAARRDQNTGELFF.

The V gene is TRBV11-2, the J gene TRBJ1-6, with 11 bases fitting TRBD1. CDR1 is SGHAT and CDR2 is FQNNGV in the germline V gene. Trimming cost V 8 bases and J 8 bases; bases outside gene matches: 8. The CDR3 has 15 amino acids. The CDR3, as DNA: TGTGCCAGCGGCCTTGGGACAGGGGGATATTCACCCCTCCACTTT. This encodes CASGLGTGGYSPLHF. Supplemented by reference TRBV11-2 and TRBJ1-6, the full variable domain reads EAGVAQSPRYKIIEKRQSVAFWCNPISGHATLYWYQQILGQGPKLLIQFQNNGVVDDSQLPKDRFSAERLKGVDSTLKIQPAKLEDSAVYLCASGLGTGGYSPLHFGNGTRLTVT.

This chain uses TRBV28 with TRBJ2-2, with 9 bases identical to TRBD2. The V gene's germline CDR1 is MDHEN and CDR2 SYDVKM. The length of the CDR3 is 17 residues. With V trimmed by 6 bases and J by 6 bases, 14 bases remained unmatched. CDR3 sequence (DNA): TGTGCCAGCAGCCTACCCCTCGCGGGAGGGCCCTCCGGGGAGCTGTTTTTT. It yields the protein CASSLPLAGGPSGELFF.

The chain uses TRBV23-1 and TRBJ2-1, with 7 bases lining up with TRBD1. TRBV23-1 is reported as an ORF; its role is uncertain. This CDR3 has 20 amino acids. Losses at the gene ends were 6 bases for V and 3 bases for J; bases not matched to a gene: 23. In DNA, the CDR3 is TGCGCCAGCAGCCATTTGGCCCAATCCGGGACAGATAAAGTCTACAATGAGCAGTTCTTC. Translation gives CASSHLAQSGTDKVYNEQFF.

A few counts support this clone. J is TRBJ1-1 and V is TRBV14; 7 positions match TRBD1. Unmatched junction bases numbered 6, after V lost 4 bases and J lost 1 base. The CDR3 length is 15 residues. The germline V gene encodes CDR1 SGHDN and CDR2 FVKESK. This CDR3 reads CASSPQGLGNTEAFF. The CDR3 coding sequence is TGTGCCAGCAGCCCACAGGGGTTGGGGAACACTGAAGCTTTCTTT. Using reference TRBV14 and TRBJ1-1 for the parts outside the CDR3, the full variable domain is EAGVTQFPSHSVIEKGQTVTLRCDPISGHDNLYWYRRVMGKEIKFLLHFVKESKQDESGMPNNRFLAERTGGTYSTLKVQPAELEDSGVYFCASSPQGLGNTEAFFGQGTRLTVV.

V usage is TRBV13 and J usage is TRBJ2-5, with D possibly being TRBD2 (6 bases). The ends were cut back, 5 bases at V and 1 base at J, with 11 bases in the middle. Germline V gene sequence: CDR1 PRHDT, CDR2 FYEKMQ (reference sequence). The CDR3 sequence is 14 residues long. This CDR3 reads CASSPFGGQETQYF. CDR3 nucleotide sequence: TGTGCCAGCAGCCCCTTCGGGGGCCAAGAGACCCAGTACTTC.

V gene TRBV18 combines with J gene TRBJ1-5, with unresolved D. This CDR3 has 16 amino acids. Germline-derived CDR1 and CDR2 are KGHSH and LQKENI. Trimming took off 3 bases at V and 7 bases at J, with 19 bases between the two ends. CDR3 DNA: TGTGCCAGCTCACCTTACGTTGGCAGCACGGGACAGCCCCAGCATTTT. Its protein is CASSPYVGSTGQPQHF.

The V call is TRBV7-8, the J call TRBJ2-5, with TRBD2 matching 8 bases. The CDR3 length is 14 residues. Germline V lookup: CDR1 SGHVS, CDR2 FQNEAQ. With V trimmed by 9 bases and J by 9 bases, 15 bases remained unmatched. CDR3 nucleotide sequence: TGTGCCAGGCGCCGACGGGAGGGGGGGGCGGCCCAGTACTTC. Amino acids: CARRRREGGAAQYF. The full variable domain, completed using reference TRBV7-8 and TRBJ2-5, is GAGVSQSPRYKVAKRGQDVALRCDPISGHVSLFWYQQALGQGPEFLTYFQNEAQLDKSGLPSDRFFAERPEGSVSTLKIQRTQQEDSAVYLCARRRREGGAAQYFGPGTRLLVL.

The rearrangement links TRBV15 to TRBJ1-5; D perhaps matches TRBD1 (6 bases). Germline lookup yields CDR1 LNHNV and CDR2 YYDKDF (reference sequence). The germline V and J ends were trimmed by 1 base and 5 bases, with 18 bases remaining between them. This CDR3 has 17 residues. The DNA of the CDR3 is TGTGCCACCAGCAGAGTGGCAGGGGAACTGGGGCATCAGCCCCAGCATTTT. The encoded protein is CATSRVAGELGHQPQHF.

The J gene is TRBJ2-1, the V gene TRBV7-9, with D possibly TRBD2 on 6 matching bases. V was pared by 6 bases and J by 10 bases, with 13 bases between. Germline V gives CDR1 SEHNR, CDR2 FQNEAQ (reference sequence). This CDR3 region has 12 residues. The CDR3 nucleotides are TGTGCCAGCAGGGGGAGGTACGGCGAGCAGTTCTTC. Encoded protein: CASRGRYGEQFF.

This rearrangement joins TRBV7-2 to TRBJ2-7, with unresolved D. The germline V and J ends were trimmed by 6 bases and 0 bases, with 6 bases remaining between them. CDR3 length: 12 residues. Germline V gene sequence: CDR1 SGHTA, CDR2 FQGNSA. The CDR3 here is CASSASSYEQYF. CDR3 bases: TGTGCCAGCAGTGCTAGCTCCTACGAGCAGTACTTC.